Following are 14 T cell receptor beta chains from one sample sequenced in a study of blood T cell repertoires in COVID-19 (dated by TCRdb to about 2020). Libraries were built with the immunoSEQ multiplex PCR assay. Here the immuneACCESS table is served through TCRdb, limited to in-frame sequences with V and J called. Missing clones are a known gap in these copies; in checked studies unresolved V genes cover under half, and the rest lacks a known reason. The sample profile shows roughly 200,000 clones; around 94% of them were found once. The ten most abundant clones make up around 0.8% of the sample. Specimen: peripheral blood. These receptors were obtained from a man between 25 and 39 years old with COVID-19, enrolled during active disease.

The chain is built from TRBV13 and TRBJ1-6; TRBD1 aligns across 7 bases. CDR1 PRHDT and CDR2 FYEKMQ come from the germline V gene (reference sequence). The junction had 0 bases not matched to a gene; V was cut back by 0 bases and J by 7 bases. This CDR3 is 14 amino acids long. The CDR3 loop is CASSLGRGNSPLHF. The CDR3 coding sequence is TGTGCCAGCAGCTTAGGCAGGGGGAATTCACCCCTCCACTTT. Based on the CDR3 plus reference TRBV13 and TRBJ1-6, the full variable domain is AAGVIQSPRHLIKEKRETATLKCYPIPRHDTVYWYQQGPGQDPQFLISFYEKMQSDKGSIPDRFSAQQFSDYHSELNMSSLELGDSALYFCASSLGRGNSPLHFGNGTRLTVT.

The J gene is TRBJ1-1, the V gene TRBV19; D remains ambiguous. The CDR3 consists of 15 residues. V was shortened by 3 bases and J by 0 bases, with 11 bases between the two germline ends. In germline, CDR1 is LNHDA, CDR2 SQIVND (reference sequence). The CDR3 DNA reads TGTGCCAGTAGTATGATGGCGGTCTTGAACACTGAAGCTTTCTTT. It yields the protein CASSMMAVLNTEAFF. The full variable domain, its missing parts supplied by reference TRBV19 and TRBJ1-1, is DGGITQSPKYLFRKEGQNVTLSCEQNLNHDAMYWYRQDPGQGLRLIYYSQIVNDFQKGDIAEGYSVSREKKESFPLTVTSAQKNPTAFYLCASSMMAVLNTEAFFGQGTRLTVV.

The chain links TRBV9 to TRBJ2-1; D remains unclear. This CDR3 is 14 amino acids long. Germline values: CDR1 SGDLS, CDR2 YYNGEE. V was shortened by 0 bases and J by 0 bases, with 4 bases between the two germline ends. The CDR3: CASSVASSYNEQFF. The CDR3 bases are TGTGCCAGCAGCGTAGCTAGCTCCTACAATGAGCAGTTCTTC.

The gene calls are TRBV9 and TRBJ1-2; a possible D gene is TRBD1 (5 bases). In germline, CDR1 is SGDLS, CDR2 YYNGEE. V lost 0 bases, J lost 5 bases, and 14 bases lay in between. The CDR3 loop spans 15 amino acids. The CDR3 region has the DNA TGTGCCAGCAGCGTAGATGGCGGGGCGGAGTATGGCTACACCTTC. Translation: CASSVDGGAEYGYTF.

The chain couples TRBV30 to TRBJ1-2; the match to TRBD1 covers 7 bases. This CDR3 spans 17 amino acids. Germline-derived CDR1 and CDR2 are GTSNPN and SVGIG (reference sequence). V shed 0 bases, J shed 0 bases, and the junction held 10 bases outside the gene matches. CDR3 protein: CAWSVGGGPIPNYGYTF. The CDR3 DNA reads as TGTGCCTGGAGTGTAGGAGGGGGCCCCATCCCTAACTATGGCTACACCTTC.

The rearrangement joins TRBV10-3 to TRBJ1-1; D unresolved. Trimming pared 7 bases from V and 2 bases from J, leaving 5 bases between. Germline values: CDR1 ENHRY, CDR2 SYGVKD. The CDR3 is 11 residues long. In DNA, the CDR3 is TGTGCCATCATGACAAACACTGAAGCTTTCTTT. This encodes CAIMTNTEAFF.

This clone was counted once. V and J are TRBV4-1 and TRBJ2-2; D possibly corresponds to TRBD2 (6 bases). Trimming took 6 bases from V and 0 from J, leaving 11 bases between them. CDR3 length: 15 amino acids. From germline, CDR1 is MGHRA and CDR2 YSYEKL. The CDR3 nucleotides read TGCGCCAGCAGGCCCGGGACTTCGAACACCGGGGAGCTGTTTTTT. The encoded protein is CASRPGTSNTGELFF.

The CDR3 coding sequence is TGTGCCAGCAGTCTACCGACAGGGGGCGGGTATGAGCAGTTCTTC. Protein product: CASSLPTGGGYEQFF. The chain has TRBV27 and TRBJ2-1; TRBD1 matches 10 bases. Per the germline V gene, CDR1 is MNHEY and CDR2 is SMNVEV (reference sequence). V was pared by 5 bases and J by 8 bases, with 9 bases of the junction left unmatched. The CDR3 extends over 15 amino acids.

This chain uses TRBV10-2 with TRBJ2-5, with D possibly being TRBD2 (6 bases). V lost 0 bases to trimming and J lost 5 bases, with 16 bases between them. CDR1 is WSHSY and CDR2 is SAAADI in the germline V gene. CDR3 length: 16 amino acids. CDR3 DNA: TGCGCCAGCAGTGAGTCGAAACTTCTGGCGGGGGAGACCCAGTACTTC. Translated: CASSESKLLAGETQYF.

This clone has only one observation. The V call is TRBV5-1, the J call TRBJ1-1, with TRBD1 matching over 7 bases. Losses at the gene ends were 3 bases for V and 1 base for J; bases not matched to a gene: 12. The CDR3 extends over 17 amino acids. Per germline, CDR1 SGHRS and CDR2 YFSETQ. CDR3 sequence (DNA): TGCGCCAGCAGCTACGACCACTCGAGGGGGCCGAACACTGAAGCTTTCTTT. Translated: CASSYDHSRGPNTEAFF.

V is TRBV4-1 and J is TRBJ1-1, with D unresolved. Germline CDR1 reads MGHRA; CDR2 reads YSYEKL. CDR3 length: 14 residues. The germline V and J ends were trimmed by 0 bases and 4 bases, with 9 bases remaining between them. The CDR3 protein is CASSQDPVRTEAFF. For the CDR3, the DNA is TGCGCCAGCAGCCAAGATCCTGTTCGCACTGAAGCTTTCTTT.

J is TRBJ2-3 and V is TRBV5-5, with D possibly matching TRBD2 (5 bases). This CDR3 comprises 14 residues. CDR1 is SGHKS and CDR2 is YYEKEE in the germline V gene (reference sequence). V was shortened by 4 bases and J by 5 bases, with 14 bases between the two germline ends. The CDR3: CASSPRTAGDTQYF. The CDR3 DNA follows: TGTGCCAGCAGCCCGAGGACTGCGGGAGATACGCAGTATTTT.

This chain joins TRBV11-2 and TRBJ2-1; 8 positions match TRBD2. CDR3 length: 19 residues. The germline CDR1 and CDR2 sequences are SGHAT and FQNNGV. V lost 1 base and J lost 2; bases outside the gene matches: 13. The CDR3 DNA reads as TGTGCCAGCAGCTTAGCGGCCGCGGGGGGCCCCGTAACCTACAATGAGCAGTTCTTC. Translation: CASSLAAAGGPVTYNEQFF. The variable domain in full, with the rest retrieved from reference TRBV11-2 and TRBJ2-1, is EAGVAQSPRYKIIEKRQSVAFWCNPISGHATLYWYQQILGQGPKLLIQFQNNGVVDDSQLPKDRFSAERLKGVDSTLKIQPAKLEDSAVYLCASSLAAAGGPVTYNEQFFGPGTRLTVL.

The rearrangement links TRBV19 to TRBJ1-6; 9 positions agree with TRBD1. With V trimmed by 6 bases and J by 9 bases, 6 bases remained unmatched. This CDR3 spans 14 amino acids. Germline values: CDR1 LNHDA, CDR2 SQIVND (reference sequence). The CDR3: CASSWDRDRSPLHF. The CDR3 region has the DNA TGTGCCAGTAGCTGGGACAGGGATCGTTCACCCCTCCACTTT.